This T cell receptor (beta chain) was captured in a study of T cells in Graves' hyperthyroidism and ophthalmopathy. This clonotype appeared many times. Its matching antigen is unknown. J gave up 5 bases and V 6 bases, and 10 bases lay outside the gene matches. The CDR3 sequence is 15 residues long. The TCR beta CDR3 regions underwent amplification using RNA transcripts as the source. HTBI primers were employed in a first-round RT-PCR of the TCR CDR3. TCRdb itself ran the multiplex PCR reads through MiXCR, one entry per CDR3 protein. Seen here are 300,000 to 450,000 distinct CDR3 sequences, around 13% observed once, and the top ten hold roughly 8.3%. General observations from the study: Model output signaled ophthalmopathy a median around 6.9 months ahead of onset. Blood also showed most of the thyroid clonotypes that were expanded above 0.001.

The sequence was collected from a woman under 30 with Graves' hyperthyroidism. Source material: blood. The chain uses TRBV12-3 or TRBV12-4 and TRBJ1-2; 9 nucleotides agree with TRBD1. This chain's CDR3 is CASSFGQGNIYGYTF. The CDR3 coding sequence is TGTGCCAGCAGCTTCGGACAGGGGAATATATATGGCTACACCTTC.